This TCR beta chain comes out of a study of control samples from healthy donors and cancer patients. This clone was found a few times. Generated by immunoSEQ multiplex PCR, the TCRdb table keeps only in-frame clones and is missing some. The sample consists of 150,000 or so clones, 80% to 95% of them appearing once. The germline CDR1 and CDR2 sequences are SNHLY and FYNNEI. The CDR3 covers 16 residues. Trimming cost V 6 bases and J 5 bases; bases outside gene matches: 13. Specimen: blood. This receptor was taken from a man between 18 and 29 years old in good health. The chain links TRBV2 to TRBJ1-5; 7 bases align to TRBD1. In DNA, the CDR3 is TGTGCCAGCAGGGTACGGACAGGTGGGGAGTATCAGCCCCAGCATTTT. Encoded protein: CASRVRTGGEYQPQHF.